The TCR beta chain described here comes from a study of blood T cells in healthy people across ages. The study's findings and limits: Significant beta diversity loss was already apparent by age approximately 37, declining roughly linearly.

Germline CDR1 and CDR2: SQVTM and ANQGSEA. The CDR3 consists of 14 residues. The V end was cut by 2 bases, the J end by 6 bases, with 14 bases between. A few counts support this clonotype. The antigen is unknown. It was with a sample-barcoded 5' primer and a J-beta primer mix that a second PCR of roughly 7 to 12 cycles was run. Each cDNA molecule, via a template-switch adaptor with 12 random nucleotides, was tagged. TCRdb analysed the 5' RACE reads with MiXCR anew, one entry per CDR3 protein. The profile shows over 600,000 distinct CDR3 sequences, more than 20% of them singletons. The receptor was isolated from a man in his 70s in good health. Sequenced material: blood. This rearrangement joins TRBV29-1 to TRBJ2-1; the D gene is possibly TRBD2 (6 bases). In nucleotides, the CDR3 is TGCAGCGTTGAACCACCAGGAGGGCCCAATGAGCAGTTCTTC. Protein: CSVEPPGGPNEQFF.